This T cell receptor (beta chain) was captured in a study of human T cells and chemical hapten exposure. This clonotype was found a few times. The junction departs from the called germline gene at one end, perhaps through a read error. TCRdb re-derived calls from the RACE reads in MiXCR, one entry per CDR3 protein. The sample lists more than 95,000 distinct CDR3 sequences, 25% to 30% occurring once. Time point specified: patch test 3, about 24 weeks after DPC sensitization. The treatment: therapeutic diphenylcyclopropenone sensitization with weekly scalp DPC. The germline gives CDR1 SGHDT, CDR2 YYEEEE. This CDR3 is built from 11 residues.

Material: whole blood, obtained in connection with sensitization to the hapten diphenylcyclopropenone (DPC). This sequence joins TRBV5-6 and TRBJ2-7; 7 positions agree with TRBD1. This sequence originates from a man aged 35 to 55 with alopecia areata. Some clones in this sample may be carry-over from other donors' samples. The CDR3 DNA follows: TGTGCCAGCTCCTTTACAGGGGACACCCTCTTC. Translated, it gives CASSFTGDTLF. Together with reference TRBV5-6 and TRBJ2-7, the CDR3 gives the full variable domain: DAGVTQSPTHLIKTRGQQVTLRCSPKSGHDTVSWYQQALGQGPQFIFQYYEEEERQRGNFPDRFSGHQFPNYSSELNVNALLLGDSALYLCASSFTGDTLFGPGTRLTVT.